The TCR beta chain described here comes from a study of shared clonotypes between healthy human individuals. Clones were sequenced by immunoSEQ multiplex PCR, and TCRdb holds only the in-frame ones, with some missing. The sample lists approximately 2,000,000 clones, approximately 92% occurring once. CDR1 is MNHEY, CDR2 SVGAGI, per germline. Between the trimmed V and J ends, which lost 0 bases and 2 bases, there was a span of 14 bases. This CDR3 is built from 16 residues. CD45RO-negative, CCR7-selected cells formed the naive CD8 fraction, which excluded terminally differentiated effector memory CD45RA+ cells.

Sequencing was performed on naive CD8+ T cells from PBMCs. The clonotype comes from a young man in good health. Some clones in this sample may be carry-over from other donors' samples. V usage is TRBV6-5 and J usage is TRBJ2-7; D might be TRBD1 (7 bases). CDR3 sequence reads: CASSYSFSGGPYEQYF. CDR3 DNA sequence: TGTGCCAGCAGTTACTCGTTTTCAGGGGGGCCCTACGAGCAGTACTTC.